This entry is about one T cell receptor beta chain. The germline V gene encodes CDR1 SNHLY and CDR2 FYNNEI. V was cut by 10 bases and J by 5 bases, with 17 bases left in between. The CDR3 contains 14 residues. These data are taken from a study of T cell responses to AZD1222 COVID-19 vaccine. Repertoires were generated with immunoSEQ multiplex PCR, while TCRdb's copy carries only in-frame clones and drops some. The profile covers around 78,000 clones, with roughly 88% appearing a single time and 1.3% to 1.5% taken by the ten largest. J is TRBJ2-2 and V is TRBV2; D possibly corresponds to TRBD1 (6 bases). The sample was peripheral blood, taken 28 days after the second AZD1222 dose. The receptor comes from an adult who received the AZD1222 COVID-19 vaccine. In nucleotides, the CDR3 is TGTGCCAACGGGCTTAAACAGGGTACCGGGGAGCTGTTTTTT. Translating gives CANGLKQGTGELFF.